This T cell receptor beta chain originates from a study of cytomegalovirus exposure and HLA in healthy donors. Background on the study: A prior analysis found roughly 110 million unique TCR beta sequences from 170 million or so T cells.

The germline V gene has CDR1 LNHDA and CDR2 SQIVND (reference sequence). The CDR3 length is 14 residues. Trimming at V came to 3 bases and at J to 4 bases, leaving 3 bases not matched to a gene. The PCR made use of 60 Vbeta and 13 Jbeta primers. Profiling relied on immunoSEQ multiplex PCR, and the TCRdb table lists in-frame clones only, not all of them. The table shows about 110,000 clones, with around four fifths occurring only once. It was healthy bone marrow donors who served as donors. This clone was seen a few times. The chain couples TRBV19 to TRBJ2-3; 8 nucleotides agree with TRBD1. Source material: PBMCs. This TCR derives from a man in his thirties or forties in good health and CMV-seronegative. CDR3 sequence reads: CASSIQGAPDTQYF. CDR3 coding DNA: TGTGCCAGTAGTATCCAGGGGGCTCCAGATACGCAGTATTTT.